Listed here are 26 T cell receptor beta chains from one sample, sequenced in a study of follicular helper T cells after annual influenza vaccination. Generated by immunoSEQ multiplex PCR, the TCRdb table keeps only in-frame clones and is missing some. The table shows some 13,000 clones, with about four fifths occurring only once. The time point: 2015-2016 season, pre-vaccination. The sequenced sample was CXCR5- memory CD4+ T cells sorted from blood, obtained on the day of influenza vaccination. The source of these receptors is an adult who received the influenza vaccine.

This chain joins TRBV7-9 and TRBJ1-5; 8 bases are a match to TRBD1. CDR1 and CDR2 from the germline V gene are SEHNR and FQNEAQ (reference sequence). V lost 3 bases and J lost 1; bases outside the gene matches: 2. The CDR3 runs 15 residues. CDR3 loop: CASSLTGVSNQPQHF. The DNA for the CDR3 is TGTGCCAGCAGCTTGACAGGGGTGAGCAATCAGCCCCAGCATTTT.

The chain carries TRBV19 and TRBJ1-2; D is possibly TRBD1 (6 bases). V was clipped by 5 bases and J by 3 bases, with 13 bases between them. Germline CDR1 LNHDA, CDR2 SQIVND (reference sequence). The CDR3 is made up of 14 amino acids. The CDR3 sequence: CASSPTGAYYGYTF. The CDR3, as DNA: TGTGCCAGTAGTCCGACAGGAGCCTACTATGGCTACACCTTC.

The chain has TRBV18 and TRBJ2-5; the D gene is possibly TRBD1 (6 bases). V was shortened by 5 bases and J by 4 bases, with 26 bases between the two germline ends. Per germline, CDR1 KGHSH and CDR2 LQKENI. The CDR3 is 18 residues long. The CDR3 nucleotides are TGTGCCAGCTCATCCAACATAATACCGGGACACCTGTTAGAGACCCAGTACTTC. It specifies CASSSNIIPGHLLETQYF.

The rearrangement uses TRBV10-2 and TRBJ1-1; D is ambiguous. CDR1 is WSHSY, CDR2 SAAADI, per germline. This CDR3 region has 11 residues. V was clipped by 5 bases and J by 3 bases, with 4 bases between them. As DNA, the CDR3 is TGCGCCAGCAGTTCCTACACTGAAGCTTTCTTT. Its translation is CASSSYTEAFF.

The CDR3 region is CASSKGLDGYTF. For the CDR3, the DNA is TGTGCCAGCAGCAAGGGATTGGATGGCTACACCTTC. V is TRBV7-9 and J is TRBJ1-2; D is unclear. This CDR3 region has 12 residues. The V and J ends lost 5 bases and 6 bases respectively, with 10 bases between them. CDR1 is SEHNR and CDR2 is FQNEAQ in the germline V gene (reference sequence).

The rearrangement joins TRBV2 to TRBJ1-2, with D unclear. The CDR3 consists of 12 residues. Trimming stripped 6 bases from V and 7 bases from J, with 12 bases between. Per the germline V gene, CDR1 is SNHLY and CDR2 is FYNNEI. The CDR3 region is CASSRPGSGYTF. CDR3 bases: TGTGCCAGCAGCAGACCAGGTTCTGGCTACACCTTC. The full variable domain, rest sourced from reference TRBV2 and TRBJ1-2, is EPEVTQTPSHQVTQMGQEVILRCVPISNHLYFYWYRQILGQKVEFLVSFYNNEISEKSEIFDDQFSVERPDGSNFTLKIRSTKLEDSAMYFCASSRPGSGYTFGSGTRLTVV.

This clone has only a few counts. This rearrangement joins TRBV7-8 to TRBJ2-7; possibly TRBD2 for D (5 bases). Germline V gene sequence: CDR1 SGHVS, CDR2 FQNEAQ. V lost 8 bases and J 3 bases, leaving 11 bases between the germline ends. This CDR3 comprises 12 residues. The CDR3 loop reads CASGSLGYEQYF. In DNA, the CDR3 is TGTGCCAGCGGGAGTCTGGGCTACGAGCAGTACTTC.

This chain links TRBV11-2 with TRBJ1-5; weak D call: TRBD1 (5 bases). Looked up from germline, CDR1 is SGHAT and CDR2 is FQNNGV. CDR3 length: 13 amino acids. V was clipped by 6 bases and J by 4 bases, with 10 bases between them. The CDR3 spells CASSLQVNQPQHF. The CDR3 DNA is TGTGCCAGCAGTTTACAGGTTAATCAGCCCCAGCATTTT.

This chain connects TRBV5-1 to TRBJ2-1; weak D call: TRBD2 (5 bases). This CDR3 is 15 amino acids long. Germline V gene lookup returns CDR1 SGHRS and CDR2 YFSETQ. V dropped 1 base and J dropped 5 bases, with 13 bases sitting between them. DNA of the CDR3: TGCGCCAGCAGCTTGTTAGGACTCGGGGACAATGAGCAGTTCTTC. It is translated as CASSLLGLGDNEQFF. Full variable domain (missing parts from reference TRBV5-1 and TRBJ2-1): KAGVTQTPRYLIKTRGQQVTLSCSPISGHRSVSWYQQTPGQGLQFLFEYFSETQRNKGNFPGRFSGRQFSNSRSEMNVSTLELGDSALYLCASSLLGLGDNEQFFGPGTRLTVL.

V usage is TRBV7-8 and J usage is TRBJ2-7; D is perhaps TRBD2 (6 bases). The CDR3 spans 14 residues. The V gene lost 4 bases and the J gene lost 4 bases, with 14 bases spanning the gap. In germline, CDR1 is SGHVS, CDR2 FQNEAQ. CDR3 sequence: CASSSGGTSYEQYF. The CDR3 DNA reads TGTGCCAGCAGCTCTGGGGGGACTTCTTACGAGCAGTACTTC.

The J gene is TRBJ2-7, the V gene TRBV5-4; D may be TRBD2 (5 bases). Trimming cost V 2 bases and J 5 bases, with 11 bases left between them. The CDR3 contains 13 residues. Germline loops: CDR1 SGHNT, CDR2 YYREEE (reference sequence). The CDR3 nucleotides read TGTGCCAGCAGCTTATGGACTGGAGACGAGCAGTACTTC. As protein: CASSLWTGDEQYF. The full variable domain, with the rest looked up from reference TRBV5-4 and TRBJ2-7, is ETGVTQSPTHLIKTRGQQVTLRCSSQSGHNTVSWYQQALGQGPQFIFQYYREEENGRGNFPPRFSGLQFPNYSSELNVNALELDDSALYLCASSLWTGDEQYFGPGTRLTVT.

V usage is TRBV7-2 and J usage is TRBJ2-3, with 10 bases identical to TRBD2. V lost 0 bases to trimming and J lost 2 bases; unmatched junction nucleotides: 8. CDR1 and CDR2 (germline): SGHTA, FQGNSA. The CDR3 totals 18 residues. CDR3 in amino acids: CASSLALVSGGITDTQYF. The CDR3 coding sequence is TGTGCCAGCAGCTTAGCGCTTGTTAGCGGGGGGATCACAGATACGCAGTATTTT.

CDR3 residues: CASSPGTWTSGTEAFF. CDR3 sequence (DNA): TGTGCCAGCAGCCCTGGGACGTGGACGAGTGGCACTGAAGCTTTCTTT. The chain couples TRBV7-9 to TRBJ1-1; D is perhaps TRBD1 (5 bases). The germline gives CDR1 SEHNR, CDR2 FQNEAQ (reference sequence). The ends were cut back, 5 bases at V and 4 bases at J, with 20 bases in the middle. This CDR3 is built from 16 residues.

The chain recombines TRBV7-9 with TRBJ2-5; D is unresolved. CDR1 is SEHNR, CDR2 FQNEAQ, per germline (reference sequence). The V and J ends lost 5 bases and 2 bases respectively, with 6 bases between them. This CDR3 contains 12 residues. CDR3: CASSLNQETQYF. The CDR3 nucleotides are TGTGCCAGCAGCCTTAATCAAGAGACCCAGTACTTC.

This clone was seen a handful of times. V and J are TRBV2 and TRBJ1-5; D is undetermined. The CDR3 loop spans 13 amino acids. Trimming took off 9 bases at V and 0 bases at J, with 9 bases between the two ends. CDR1 and CDR2 (germline): SNHLY, FYNNEI. The CDR3 here is CASSTDSNQPQHF. The CDR3 nucleotides read TGTGCCAGTAGTACTGATAGCAATCAGCCCCAGCATTTT.

This chain connects TRBV7-8 to TRBJ1-6, with 12 bases that match TRBD1. The germline V gene encodes CDR1 SGHVS and CDR2 FQNEAQ. This CDR3 is 16 amino acids long. V lost 3 bases to trimming and J lost 7 bases; unmatched junction nucleotides: 4. The CDR3, as DNA: TGTGCCAGCAGCTTCCGGGACAGGGGGCCAAATTCACCCCTCCACTTT. This sequence encodes CASSFRDRGPNSPLHF.

The table lists this clone with a count of one. V usage is TRBV4-1 and J usage is TRBJ1-1; possibly TRBD1 for D (5 bases). V gave up 3 bases and J gave up 0 bases, with 23 bases separating them. The CDR3 loop spans 19 amino acids. The germline V gene encodes CDR1 MGHRA and CDR2 YSYEKL. Written as DNA, the CDR3 is TGCGCCAGCAGCCAGGATTACGGGGGGGGACGCGTGATGAACACTGAAGCTTTCTTT. Its translation is CASSQDYGGGRVMNTEAFF.

This sequence joins TRBV12-5 and TRBJ2-7; perhaps TRBD1 as D (6 bases). The CDR3 is 16 residues long. Germline V gives CDR1 LGHNT, CDR2 FRNRAP. V lost 7 bases, J lost 1 base, and 20 bases lay in between. Here the CDR3 reads CASALSGGTHSYEQYF. CDR3 coding DNA: TGTGCTAGTGCCCTATCAGGTGGGACACATTCCTACGAGCAGTACTTC.

V is TRBV2 and J is TRBJ1-6; D may be TRBD1 (6 bases). The CDR3 runs 23 residues. The V and J ends lost 3 bases and 0 bases respectively, with 30 bases between them. Germline CDR1 and CDR2: SNHLY and FYNNEI. CDR3 loop: CASSDLLLRGRGGVGSYNSPLHF. CDR3 nucleotides: TGTGCCAGCAGTGATCTCCTTTTACGGGGGCGCGGGGGCGTCGGCTCCTATAATTCACCCCTCCACTTT.

This chain connects TRBV7-9 to TRBJ2-2; the D is unclear. Trimming removed 10 bases at V and 7 bases at J, with 10 bases between. Germline V lookup: CDR1 SEHNR, CDR2 FQNEAQ (reference sequence). There are 11 residues in the CDR3. Here the CDR3 reads CATLESGELFF. CDR3 DNA sequence: TGTGCCACCCTTGAAAGCGGGGAGCTGTTTTTT.

This clone has a single count. J is TRBJ2-2 and V is TRBV6-1, with 8 bases fitting TRBD2. Per germline, CDR1 MNHNS and CDR2 SASEGT. The CDR3 is 16 amino acids. V lost 3 bases to trimming and J lost 4 bases; unmatched junction nucleotides: 7. The CDR3 region is CASSESWAGGTGELFF. The CDR3 nucleotides are TGTGCCAGCAGTGAGTCCTGGGCGGGAGGCACCGGGGAGCTGTTTTTT.

The chain employs TRBV18 and TRBJ1-1; 7 bases align to TRBD1. The CDR3 extends over 15 amino acids. The germline gives CDR1 KGHSH, CDR2 LQKENI. J gave up 3 bases and V 6 bases, and 10 bases lay outside the gene matches. This CDR3 reads CASSHGTADYTEAFF. The CDR3 nucleotides are TGTGCCAGCTCCCATGGGACAGCAGATTACACTGAAGCTTTCTTT.

The chain links TRBV5-1 to TRBJ2-3; 10 bases agree with TRBD2. Per germline, CDR1 SGHRS and CDR2 YFSETQ. The length of the CDR3 is 16 residues. V dropped 1 base and J dropped 4; count of bases not matched to a gene: 6. CDR3: CASSLNSGGAADTQYF. In DNA form, the CDR3 reads TGCGCCAGCAGCTTGAACAGCGGGGGGGCAGCAGATACGCAGTATTTT.

The V gene is TRBV2, the J gene TRBJ1-1; perhaps TRBD1 as D (6 bases). The CDR3 totals 13 residues. Germline assignment: CDR1 SNHLY and CDR2 FYNNEI. Trimming removed 6 bases at V and 8 bases at J, with 16 bases between. CDR3 protein: CASSKEDRIEAFF. The DNA of the CDR3 is TGTGCCAGCAGCAAAGAAGACAGGATAGAAGCTTTCTTT.

This clone appeared a few times. V gene TRBV10-1 combines with J gene TRBJ2-5; 9 positions agree with TRBD1. Looked up from germline, CDR1 is WNHNN and CDR2 is SYGVQD (reference sequence). The CDR3 extends over 16 amino acids. Germline trimming cut 7 bases from V and 4 bases from J; bases unmatched to any gene: 13. The CDR3 is CASIRLPGQGTETQYF. CDR3 DNA sequence: TGCGCCAGCATCCGACTCCCGGGACAGGGAACAGAGACCCAGTACTTC.

The chain couples TRBV9 to TRBJ2-1, with a weak D call TRBD2 (5 bases). V shed 2 bases and J shed 8 bases, with 11 bases lying between them. The CDR3 runs 13 residues. Germline CDR1 and CDR2: SGDLS and YYNGEE. The CDR3 here is CASSVLGEYEQFF. The DNA for the CDR3 is TGTGCCAGCAGCGTCCTCGGGGAGTATGAGCAGTTCTTC.